The rows below give T cell receptor beta chains drawn from one sample of a study of naive and memory T cell subsets. Each CDR3 protein is one row after TCRdb ran MiXCR on the UMI-ligation and nested PCR reads. The data contain around 110,000 distinct CDR3 sequences, around a third of them singletons. The material sequenced was central memory CD4+ T cells from blood. The receptors shown here come from a human donor in good health. Each CDR3 is given with its conserved first and last residue. Each record gives: J gene, CDR3 length, V gene, D gene, clone size, CDR3 protein, CDR3 DNA. D genes are given only for firm matches. Size is omitted from some rows. Given values are once, few, many or a class for expanded clones.

j_call: TRBJ2-7
cdr3_length: 17
v_call: TRBV5-1
d_call: TRBD1
clone_size: .
cdr3_aa: CASSLAPGQGPGYEQYF
cdr3_nt: TGCGCCAGCAGCTTGGCGCCGGGACAGGGCCCAGGTTACGAGCAGTACTTC

j_call: TRBJ2-7
cdr3_length: 17
v_call: TRBV11-2
d_call: .
clone_size: many
cdr3_aa: CASSLGPSSGRSYEQYF
cdr3_nt: TGTGCCAGCAGCTTAGGCCCATCTTCTGGGAGATCCTACGAGCAGTACTTC

j_call: TRBJ2-1
cdr3_length: 15
v_call: TRBV10-3
d_call: TRBD2
clone_size: .
cdr3_aa: CAISSVAGSLNEQFF
cdr3_nt: TGTGCCATCAGTTCTGTAGCGGGATCTTTGAATGAGCAGTTCTTC

j_call: TRBJ2-5
cdr3_length: 17
v_call: TRBV6-5
d_call: TRBD2
clone_size: .
cdr3_aa: CASSYYRLAGEPRTQYF
cdr3_nt: TGTGCCAGCAGTTACTACCGACTAGCGGGAGAACCTAGGACCCAGTACTTC

j_call: TRBJ2-7
cdr3_length: 15
v_call: TRBV28
d_call: .
clone_size: .
cdr3_aa: CASSSISPSSYEQYF
cdr3_nt: TGTGCCAGCAGTTCTATAAGTCCAAGCTCCTACGAGCAGTACTTC

j_call: TRBJ2-5
cdr3_length: 16
v_call: TRBV29-1
d_call: TRBD2
clone_size: many
cdr3_aa: CSVEVGASGSWETQYF
cdr3_nt: TGCAGCGTTGAAGTAGGAGCTAGCGGGAGTTGGGAGACCCAGTACTTC

j_call: TRBJ2-5
cdr3_length: 14
v_call: TRBV20-1
d_call: TRBD1
clone_size: .
cdr3_aa: CSARGNRGLETQYF
cdr3_nt: TGCAGTGCTAGAGGGAACAGGGGGCTCGAGACCCAGTACTTC

j_call: TRBJ2-1
cdr3_length: 16
v_call: TRBV20-1
d_call: TRBD2
clone_size: many
cdr3_aa: CSARRTSGSSYNEQFF
cdr3_nt: TGCAGTGCTAGAAGGACTAGCGGAAGCTCCTACAATGAGCAGTTCTTC

j_call: TRBJ2-2
cdr3_length: 12
v_call: TRBV29-1
d_call: TRBD1
clone_size: once
cdr3_aa: CSIQGLTGELFF
cdr3_nt: TGCAGCATACAGGGGCTCACCGGGGAGCTGTTTTTT

j_call: TRBJ2-2
cdr3_length: 13
v_call: TRBV12-3/TRBV12-4
d_call: .
clone_size: .
cdr3_aa: CASTRMNTGELFF
cdr3_nt: TGTGCCAGCACCCGGATGAACACCGGGGAGCTGTTTTTT

j_call: TRBJ2-1
cdr3_length: 15
v_call: TRBV11-2
d_call: TRBD2
clone_size: .
cdr3_aa: CASSFSGTSGGEQFF
cdr3_nt: TGTGCCAGCAGCTTCTCCGGGACTAGCGGTGGGGAGCAGTTCTTC

j_call: TRBJ2-7
cdr3_length: 14
v_call: TRBV20-1
d_call: .
clone_size: .
cdr3_aa: CSARDVRTTYEQYF
cdr3_nt: TGCAGTGCTAGAGATGTCCGGACGACCTACGAGCAGTACTTC

j_call: TRBJ1-6
cdr3_length: 17
v_call: TRBV27
d_call: .
clone_size: .
cdr3_aa: CASSFEGLPPYNSPLHF
cdr3_nt: TGTGCCAGCAGTTTCGAGGGCCTTCCTCCTTATAATTCACCCCTCCACTTT

j_call: TRBJ2-7
cdr3_length: 15
v_call: TRBV20-1
d_call: TRBD1
clone_size: few
cdr3_aa: CSASRGQAQTYEQYF
cdr3_nt: TGCAGTGCTAGCAGAGGACAGGCGCAGACCTACGAGCAGTACTTC

j_call: TRBJ2-7
cdr3_length: 14
v_call: TRBV7-2
d_call: TRBD1
clone_size: few
cdr3_aa: CASSGQGIRGEQYF
cdr3_nt: TGTGCCAGCAGCGGACAGGGAATAAGAGGGGAGCAGTACTTC

j_call: TRBJ2-3
cdr3_length: 15
v_call: TRBV28
d_call: .
clone_size: .
cdr3_aa: CASSLRRGVTDTQYF
cdr3_nt: TGTGCCAGCAGTCTCCGAAGGGGGGTTACAGATACGCAGTATTTT

j_call: TRBJ2-3
cdr3_length: 15
v_call: TRBV20-1
d_call: .
clone_size: many
cdr3_aa: CSARGPSGRADTQYF
cdr3_nt: TGCAGTGCTAGAGGCCCGAGCGGGCGCGCAGATACGCAGTATTTT

j_call: TRBJ2-3
cdr3_length: 13
v_call: TRBV29-1
d_call: TRBD2
clone_size: many
cdr3_aa: CSGGTSLEDTQYF
cdr3_nt: TGCAGCGGTGGGACTAGCCTTGAAGATACGCAGTATTTT

j_call: TRBJ2-5
cdr3_length: 16
v_call: TRBV20-1
d_call: TRBD1
clone_size: once
cdr3_aa: CSARDPRTGAREAQYF
cdr3_nt: TGCAGTGCTAGAGATCCCCGGACAGGGGCCCGTGAGGCCCAGTACTTC

j_call: TRBJ2-4
cdr3_length: 12
v_call: TRBV2
d_call: .
clone_size: .
cdr3_aa: CASTGVGDIQYF
cdr3_nt: TGTGCCAGCACAGGAGTAGGGGACATTCAGTACTTC

j_call: TRBJ2-5
cdr3_length: 14
v_call: TRBV11-3
d_call: .
clone_size: few
cdr3_aa: CASSSQGERETQYF
cdr3_nt: TGTGCCAGCAGCTCACAGGGTGAGAGGGAGACCCAGTACTTC

j_call: TRBJ2-1
cdr3_length: 11
v_call: TRBV7-2
d_call: .
clone_size: few
cdr3_aa: CASSNHNEQFF
cdr3_nt: TGTGCCAGCAGCAACCACAATGAGCAGTTCTTC

j_call: TRBJ1-6
cdr3_length: 15
v_call: TRBV6-5
d_call: .
clone_size: .
cdr3_aa: CASSYTGYWDSPLHF
cdr3_nt: TGTGCCAGCAGTTACACAGGGTATTGGGATTCACCCCTCCACTTT

j_call: TRBJ1-2
cdr3_length: 13
v_call: TRBV6-2/TRBV6-3
d_call: .
clone_size: .
cdr3_aa: CASSPYGGYGYTF
cdr3_nt: TGTGCCAGCAGTCCCTACGGGGGCTATGGCTACACCTTC

j_call: TRBJ2-5
cdr3_length: 14
v_call: TRBV15
d_call: TRBD1
clone_size: .
cdr3_aa: CATSRGQGEETQYF
cdr3_nt: TGTGCCACCAGCAGAGGACAGGGGGAAGAGACCCAGTACTTC

j_call: TRBJ2-1
cdr3_length: 19
v_call: TRBV18
d_call: .
clone_size: .
cdr3_aa: CASSHKTQGLQASYNEQFF
cdr3_nt: TGTGCCAGCTCACACAAGACACAGGGATTACAAGCGTCCTACAATGAGCAGTTCTTC

j_call: TRBJ2-1
cdr3_length: 15
v_call: TRBV7-2
d_call: .
clone_size: many
cdr3_aa: CASSLAGGPRLEQFF
cdr3_nt: TGTGCCAGCAGCTTAGCTGGGGGACCAAGGTTAGAGCAGTTCTTC

j_call: TRBJ2-3
cdr3_length: 14
v_call: TRBV30
d_call: .
clone_size: few
cdr3_aa: CAWSYGGSTDTQYF
cdr3_nt: TGTGCCTGGAGTTATGGGGGGAGCACAGATACGCAGTATTTT

j_call: TRBJ2-1
cdr3_length: 17
v_call: TRBV11-3
d_call: TRBD1
clone_size: .
cdr3_aa: CASSLRPGQGAIDEQFF
cdr3_nt: TGTGCCAGCAGCTTACGTCCGGGACAGGGGGCGATTGATGAGCAGTTCTTC

j_call: TRBJ2-2
cdr3_length: 14
v_call: TRBV2
d_call: .
clone_size: .
cdr3_aa: CASREGSNTGELFF
cdr3_nt: TGTGCCAGCCGAGAGGGTAGTAACACCGGGGAGCTGTTTTTT

j_call: TRBJ2-5
cdr3_length: 15
v_call: TRBV6-2/TRBV6-3
d_call: .
clone_size: .
cdr3_aa: CASSYSASYQETQYF
cdr3_nt: TGTGCCAGCAGTTACTCCGCGAGTTACCAAGAGACCCAGTACTTC

j_call: TRBJ2-3
cdr3_length: 14
v_call: TRBV7-2
d_call: .
clone_size: .
cdr3_aa: CASSLDSFTDTQYF
cdr3_nt: TGTGCCAGCAGCTTAGACTCTTTCACAGATACGCAGTATTTT

j_call: TRBJ2-1
cdr3_length: 16
v_call: TRBV29-1
d_call: TRBD2
clone_size: .
cdr3_aa: CSVVNSGLALRNEQFF
cdr3_nt: TGCAGCGTTGTCAATTCGGGACTAGCGCTACGCAATGAGCAGTTCTTC

j_call: TRBJ2-2
cdr3_length: 15
v_call: TRBV20-1
d_call: TRBD2
clone_size: .
cdr3_aa: CSARGGSGHTGKLFF
cdr3_nt: TGCAGTGCTCGGGGCGGGAGCGGACACACCGGGAAGCTGTTTTTT

j_call: TRBJ1-2
cdr3_length: 12
v_call: TRBV7-2
d_call: .
clone_size: .
cdr3_aa: CALRAQLYGYTF
cdr3_nt: TGTGCCTTGAGGGCTCAACTCTATGGCTACACCTTC

j_call: TRBJ1-2
cdr3_length: 11
v_call: TRBV20-1
d_call: .
clone_size: .
cdr3_aa: CSAAYNYGYTF
cdr3_nt: TGCAGTGCCGCCTATAACTATGGCTACACCTTC

j_call: TRBJ2-5
cdr3_length: 15
v_call: TRBV5-1
d_call: .
clone_size: .
cdr3_aa: CASSLGSPGQETQYF
cdr3_nt: TGCGCCAGCAGCTTGGGAAGCCCCGGTCAAGAGACCCAGTACTTC

j_call: TRBJ2-4
cdr3_length: 16
v_call: TRBV5-4
d_call: .
clone_size: .
cdr3_aa: CASSPDPGWAKNIQYF
cdr3_nt: TGTGCCAGCAGCCCTGACCCGGGTTGGGCCAAAAACATTCAGTACTTC

j_call: TRBJ2-7
cdr3_length: 15
v_call: TRBV5-6
d_call: TRBD1
clone_size: .
cdr3_aa: CASSFFRDRGYEQYF
cdr3_nt: TGTGCCAGCAGCTTCTTCCGGGACAGGGGCTACGAGCAGTACTTC